The source of this T cell receptor beta chain is a study of T cells in Graves' hyperthyroidism and ophthalmopathy. Stable disease denoted Graves' hyperthyroidism without ophthalmopathy progression within 18 months. The hyperthyroidism patients had all been newly diagnosed, and their disease duration was under 2 months. Their ages ranged from 18 to 65 years. It was uncontrolled infection, other autoimmune disease, pregnancy or lactation that excluded patients. General observations from the study: Most thyroid clonotypes that were expanded above 0.001 also turned up in blood.

The CDR3 loop spans 14 amino acids. J gave up 6 bases and V 0 bases, and 2 bases lay outside the gene matches. Germline V gives CDR1 DFQATT, CDR2 SNEGSKA (reference sequence). This clonotype was recorded at least ten times. What it binds is unknown. TCR beta CDR3 regions were amplified from RNA. The TCR CDR3 first-round RT-PCR relied on the HTBI primer set. TCRdb analysed the multiplex PCR reads with MiXCR anew, one entry per CDR3 protein. The data show hundreds of thousands of distinct CDR3 sequences, with 14% seen just once and over 11% held by the top ten. This chain links TRBV20-1 with TRBJ2-4, with 10 positions matching TRBD1. This receptor was identified in a woman aged 40 to 49 with Graves' hyperthyroidism. The sample comprised blood. CDR3 DNA sequence: TGCAGTGCTAGAGAGACAGGGGGCGTAAACATTCAGTACTTC. Amino acid sequence: CSARETGGVNIQYF.